The entry that follows covers one TCR beta chain sequence. Per the authors' pipeline: Counts of nucleated cells, estimated from reference gene primer amplification, were obtained. Profiled with immunoSEQ multiplex PCR; TCRdb holds only in-frame clones, not every one. V and J calls and clone size follow that table, whereas D and trimming were derived from the DNA. The data show roughly 380,000 clones, with 70% to 90% seen just once and about 1.6% held by the top ten. Germline CDR1 reads MGHRA; CDR2 reads YSYEKL. V shed 1 base, J shed 4 bases, and the junction held 15 bases outside the gene matches. The CDR3 is 19 amino acids. This record belongs to a study of blood T cell repertoires in COVID-19. The Seattle patients joined while their infection was active and were tracked longitudinally afterward.

The specimen sequenced was peripheral blood. The receptor's source is a woman in her forties with COVID-19, enrolled during active disease. The chain couples TRBV4-1 to TRBJ1-1; 10 bases are shared with TRBD1. In DNA, the CDR3 is TGCGCCAGCAGCCAAGCCCCAGGGGGGGACAGGGGCGGGAGCACTGAAGCTTTCTTT. Protein: CASSQAPGGDRGGSTEAFF.